Listed below are T cell receptor beta chains from one sample, sequenced in a study of T cell repertoires in cytomegalovirus infection. TCRdb re-called the reads through MiXCR, storing one row per CDR3 protein. The sample has about 830,000 distinct CDR3 sequences, approximately 29% seen once; the top ten hold approximately 13%. Antigen specificity for these receptors is unknown. This material consisted of cultured CD8+ T cells from PBMCs, taken from culture after CMV antigen stimulation. These receptors originate from a human donor in good health (CMV status not recorded). Some clones in this sample may be carry-over from other donors' samples. Each CDR3 is given with its conserved first and last residue. A D gene is named only where the DNA matches it firmly. Expanded clones are given a class, and other clones once, few, many or no size at all.

clone_size j_call v_call d_call cdr3_aa cdr3_nt
NA TRBJ2-2 TRBV7-2 TRBD1 CASSLLGQGRPGELFF TGTGCCAGCAGCCTCCTAGGACAGGGGCGGCCCGGGGAGCTGTTTTTT
NA TRBJ2-3 TRBV10-3 NA CATLSEKISTDTQYF TGTGCCACTTTGTCCGAAAAGATAAGCACAGATACGCAGTATTTT
many TRBJ2-5 TRBV10-3 NA CAIRPPGAGETQYF TGTGCCATCCGCCCCCCAGGGGCGGGGGAGACCCAGTACTTC
NA TRBJ1-1 TRBV4-2 NA CASSQDYGGSTEAFF TGTGCCAGCAGCCAAGATTATGGGGGGAGCACTGAAGCTTTCTTT
NA TRBJ2-7 TRBV7-6 NA CASSLNSYGQYF TGTGCCAGCAGCCTCAATTCCTACGGGCAGTACTTC
many TRBJ1-2 TRBV27 NA CASSPSGNYGYTF TGTGCCAGCAGTCCCTCCGGCAACTATGGCTACACCTTC
NA TRBJ1-1 TRBV19 TRBD1 CASSLREDRETEAFF TGTGCCAGTAGTCTCCGTGAGGACAGGGAGACTGAAGCTTTCTTT
NA TRBJ2-3 TRBV7-4 NA CASSLAVQGAANLDTQYF TGTGCCAGCAGCTTAGCCGTCCAGGGAGCGGCCAACTTAGATACGCAGTATTTT
many TRBJ2-3 TRBV7-2 NA CASSPYLDTQYF TGTGCCAGCAGCCCCTACTTAGATACGCAGTATTTT
few TRBJ2-2 TRBV6-2/TRBV6-3 NA CASSSRVGELFF TGTGCCAGCAGTTCAAGGGTCGGGGAGCTGTTTTTT
NA TRBJ1-1 TRBV19 NA CASSIALGGSTEAFF TGTGCCAGTAGTATAGCACTAGGGGGGAGTACTGAAGCTTTCTTT
NA TRBJ1-5 TRBV19 NA CASSSLDGLTNQPQHF TGTGCCAGTAGTTCCCTTGACGGCCTTACTAATCAGCCCCAGCATTTT
few TRBJ2-2 TRBV6-5 NA CASSSTSSLSGELFF TGTGCCAGCAGTTCGACTAGTAGCCTCTCCGGGGAGCTGTTTTTT
few TRBJ1-5 TRBV27 TRBD1 CASSLGTGRTQPQHF TGTGCCAGCAGTTTGGGGACAGGGAGGACTCAGCCCCAGCATTTT
few TRBJ2-1 TRBV19 TRBD1 CASGRGTGFSVEQFF TGTGCCAGTGGCCGGGGGACAGGGTTCTCGGTGGAGCAGTTCTTC
NA TRBJ2-7 TRBV7-9 NA CASRSVGGPEQYF TGTGCCAGCAGAAGCGTCGGGGGGCCCGAGCAGTACTTC
few TRBJ2-5 TRBV7-6 NA CASSSPGPGETQYF TGTGCTAGCAGCTCCCCGGGACCTGGGGAGACCCAGTACTTC
NA TRBJ1-2 TRBV2 NA CASSPAFGYTF TGTGCCAGCAGTCCCGCCTTTGGCTACACCTTC
NA TRBJ2-1 TRBV10-3 TRBD2 CAISELQTSGGAYNEQFF TGTGCCATCAGTGAGCTTCAGACTAGCGGGGGGGCCTACAATGAGCAGTTCTTC
many TRBJ2-1 TRBV7-6 NA CASSLSQGGYSYNEQFF TGTGCCAGCAGCTTAAGTCAGGGGGGGTACTCCTACAATGAGCAGTTCTTC
NA TRBJ1-5 TRBV5-4 NA CASSLSKGQPQHF TGTGCCAGCAGCCTCAGTAAGGGGCAGCCCCAGCATTTT
few TRBJ1-2 TRBV10-3 NA CAISESLDLNYGYTF TGTGCCATCAGTGAGTCGCTCGATCTTAACTATGGCTACACCTTC
NA TRBJ2-7 TRBV12-3/TRBV12-4 TRBD2 CASSSGGWYEQYF TGTGCCAGCAGTTCCGGGGGGTGGTACGAGCAGTACTTC
few TRBJ1-5 TRBV27 NA CASSFAGSQPQHF TGTGCCAGCAGTTTCGCAGGGAGTCAGCCCCAGCATTTT
NA TRBJ1-1 TRBV7-8 NA CASSLQWPNSEAFF TGTGCCAGCAGCTTACAGTGGCCGAACTCTGAAGCTTTCTTT